The clone carrying this T cell receptor beta chain was picked up a small number of times. Antigen unknown. The sample originates from a study of post-analysis software for immune sequencing data. Study-level background: The disease courses covered relapsing-remitting, secondary progressive and progressive-relapsing multiple sclerosis. Regarding the study as a whole: When the samples were clustered directly with F measure, those that had been prepared in the same batch showed strong co-clustering. Among 5 or 6 TRBV segments more frequent in patients than controls were TRBV5-6, TRBV5-1 and TRBV20-1. Those with multiple sclerosis, the patient group, showed significantly lower normalized Chao1 diversity than controls.

Built from TCR beta cDNA, the libraries had unique molecular identifiers in them. TCRdb re-derived calls from the PCR reads in MiXCR, one entry per CDR3 protein. Among under 900,000 distinct CDR3 sequences, approximately 53% were seen once, and the ten largest hold roughly 4.4%. V lost 0 bases to trimming and J lost 3 bases, with 7 bases between them. This CDR3 is 13 amino acids long. Germline-derived CDR1 and CDR2 are SGHDT and YYEEEE. The clonotype was recovered from a girl between 5 and 17 years old with multiple sclerosis. The chain is built from TRBV5-6 and TRBJ2-7, with D hard to call. The sequencing sample was made of blood. The CDR3 spells CASSLETYYEQYF. CDR3 nucleotides: TGTGCCAGCAGCTTGGAGACGTACTACGAGCAGTACTTC.